This T cell receptor beta chain was sequenced in a study of blood T cell repertoires in COVID-19. As for the study in general: Samples representing acute and convalescent COVID-19 were sourced from the United States, Italy and Spain. Nucleic acid was either cDNA or gDNA, and it came from T cells, B-cell-depleted T cells, or PBMCs.

Authors' analysis steps: Estimation of nucleated cell counts was performed using reference gene primer amplification. The table came from immunoSEQ multiplex PCR; TCRdb's copy has only in-frame clones and leaves some out. For V, J and clone size, that table is used; D and trimming come from the DNA. The data show 250,000 to 300,000 clones, 70% to 75% seen once. Germline values: CDR1 LGHNA, CDR2 YNFKEQ. The V and J ends lost 0 bases and 7 bases, in that order; junction bases with no gene match: 11. The CDR3 has 18 residues. The source material was peripheral blood. The J gene is TRBJ2-1, the V gene TRBV4-2, with 11 positions matching TRBD2. The origin of this receptor is a woman aged 80 or older with acute or convalescent COVID-19. CDR3 region: CASSQETTSGMGRNEQFF. CDR3 nucleotides: TGTGCCAGCAGCCAAGAAACGACTAGCGGGATGGGTCGGAATGAGCAGTTCTTC.